Sequencing of this T cell receptor (beta chain) was carried out in a study of T-cell reconstitution after alpha-beta-depleted transplantation in children. Deletions cut 7 bases from V and 3 bases from J, with 12 bases between. In germline, CDR1 is LNHDA, CDR2 SQIVND (reference sequence). There are 13 residues in the CDR3. During its preparation, the TCRbeta library received unique molecular identifiers. TCRdb itself ran the PCR reads through MiXCR, one entry per CDR3 protein. Of about 980,000 distinct CDR3 sequences listed, about 31% are singletons. The sequencing used PBMCs, mostly from graft donor cells, collected 360 days after TCRalphabeta/CD19-depleted stem cell transplant. This TCR came from a boy younger than two who had a stem cell transplant for SCID, so the T cells may come from the graft donor. This chain connects TRBV19 to TRBJ1-1; the D is unclear. CDR3 region: CASTLSSDTEAFF. For the CDR3, the DNA is TGTGCCAGTACCCTCTCGTCGGACACTGAAGCTTTCTTT.